Shown below are 29 T cell receptor beta chains from a single sample sequenced in a study of T cell responses to AZD1222 COVID-19 vaccine. TCRdb's table, derived via immunoSEQ multiplex PCR, lists solely in-frame clones and lacks some. This table holds about 92,000 clones, approximately 86% found once. Sequenced here: peripheral blood, sampled on day 0 of AZD1222 vaccination. The source is an adult in good health.

The chain joins TRBV30 to TRBJ2-1; the D is unclear. CDR3 length equals 11 residues. CDR1 GTSNPN and CDR2 SVGIG come from the germline V gene (reference sequence). The V end lost 0 bases, the J end lost 13 bases, and 10 bases lay between the germline ends. DNA of the CDR3: TGTGCCTGGAGTGTAGGTTTAGAACAGTTCTTC. The encoded protein is CAWSVGLEQFF.

The CDR3 DNA reads as TGTGCCAGCAGCTCTTCCGGACAGAAAGCTTTCTTT. Protein product: CASSSSGQKAFF. The chain links TRBV5-4 to TRBJ1-1; D may be TRBD1 (6 bases). V lost 3 bases and J 9 bases, leaving 12 bases between the germline ends. The V gene's germline CDR1 is SGHNT and CDR2 YYREEE (reference sequence). The CDR3 covers 12 residues.

The chain joins TRBV28 to TRBJ2-1; the D gene is possibly TRBD2 (5 bases). Trimming removed 7 bases at V and 7 bases at J, with 14 bases between. The germline V gene encodes CDR1 MDHEN and CDR2 SYDVKM. The CDR3 is made up of 13 amino acids. CDR3 loop: CASTKSTGNEQFF. For the CDR3, the DNA is TGTGCCAGCACTAAGTCTACGGGGAATGAGCAGTTCTTC.

V is TRBV2 and J is TRBJ1-1, with D tentatively TRBD1 (5 bases). The CDR3 length is 15 residues. Germline V gives CDR1 SNHLY, CDR2 FYNNEI. V dropped 1 base and J dropped 1 base, with 10 bases sitting between them. The CDR3 sequence is CASSEEGAENTEAFF. The CDR3, as DNA: TGTGCCAGCAGTGAAGAAGGGGCCGAGAACACTGAAGCTTTCTTT.

This chain links TRBV28 with TRBJ1-6; possible D gene TRBD1, 6 bases. Between the trimmed V and J ends, which lost 6 bases and 9 bases, there was a span of 12 bases. The CDR3 spans 13 residues. Germline assignment: CDR1 MDHEN and CDR2 SYDVKM. DNA for the CDR3: TGTGCCAGCAGGGTTGGGGGCACTTCACCCCTCCACTTT. Encoded protein: CASRVGGTSPLHF.

The rearrangement joins TRBV25-1 to TRBJ1-4; no clear D gene. This CDR3 comprises 15 residues. V was clipped by 2 bases and J by 4 bases, with 11 bases between them. Germline V lookup: CDR1 MGHDK, CDR2 SYGVNS. Here the CDR3 reads CASSEPSYYNEKLFF. CDR3 DNA: TGTGCCAGCAGTGAACCATCATATTATAATGAAAAACTGTTTTTT.

The gene calls are TRBV7-3 and TRBJ1-1; TRBD1 might be the D (6 bases). The CDR3 runs 13 residues. Trimming removed 5 bases at V and 9 bases at J, with 16 bases between. The V gene's germline CDR1 is SGHTA and CDR2 FQGTGA. The chain's CDR3 is CASSRGQRDQAFF. CDR3 in DNA: TGTGCCAGCAGCCGTGGACAGAGGGATCAAGCTTTCTTT. Filled out from reference TRBV7-3 and TRBJ1-1, the complete variable domain reads GAGVSQTPSNKVTEKGKYVELRCDPISGHTALYWYRQSLGQGPEFLIYFQGTGAADDSGLPNDRFFAVRPEGSVSTLKIQRTERGDSAVYLCASSRGQRDQAFFGQGTRLTVV.

This chain joins TRBV11-2 and TRBJ1-2, with 8 bases fitting TRBD1. The germline V gene has CDR1 SGHAT and CDR2 FQNNGV. The CDR3 sequence is 12 residues long. V was pared by 4 bases and J by 12 bases, with 7 bases of the junction left unmatched. The CDR3 protein is CASSSQQGVHTF. For the CDR3, the DNA is TGTGCCAGCAGCTCCCAACAGGGGGTACACACCTTC.

This chain links TRBV5-6 with TRBJ2-7; perhaps D is TRBD1 or TRBD2 (5 bases each). This CDR3 contains 14 residues. From germline, CDR1 is SGHDT and CDR2 YYEEEE. The germline V and J ends were trimmed by 4 bases and 3 bases, with 14 bases remaining between them. The CDR3 DNA reads TGTGCCAGCAGCGGGGGTGGCGAAAACTACGAGCAGTACTTC. Translating it yields CASSGGGENYEQYF.

This clone showed up just once. CDR3 sequence reads: CASSSGTYSYEQYF. CDR3 in DNA: TGTGCCAGCAGTTCTGGGACTTACTCCTACGAGCAGTACTTC. This chain joins TRBV28 and TRBJ2-7; TRBD2 is a possible D gene (6 bases). The V gene's germline CDR1 is MDHEN and CDR2 SYDVKM. Trimming removed 4 bases at V and 0 bases at J, with 10 bases between. This CDR3 spans 14 amino acids.

J is TRBJ2-1 and V is TRBV4-3; D is possibly TRBD1 or TRBD2 (5 bases each). V gave up 0 bases and J gave up 0 bases, with 15 bases separating them. The CDR3 is 18 residues long. Germline V gene lookup returns CDR1 LGHNA and CDR2 YSLEER. The DNA of the CDR3 is TGCGCCAGCAGCCAAGATATACCAGGGACCAGCTCCTACAATGAGCAGTTCTTC. Translation: CASSQDIPGTSSYNEQFF.

The rearrangement joins TRBV7-9 to TRBJ2-7, with D perhaps TRBD1 or TRBD2 (5 bases each). Looked up from germline, CDR1 is SEHNR and CDR2 is FQNEAQ (reference sequence). This CDR3 has 14 amino acids. Trimming took off 4 bases at V and 3 bases at J, with 13 bases between the two ends. This chain's CDR3 is CASSYGTNNYEQYF. The CDR3 DNA is TGTGCCAGCAGCTACGGGACCAACAACTACGAGCAGTACTTC.

V and J are TRBV24-1 and TRBJ2-1; 11 bases align to TRBD2. From germline, CDR1 is KGHDR and CDR2 SFDVKD. Germline trimming cut 3 bases from V and 7 bases from J; bases unmatched to any gene: 10. The CDR3 totals 17 residues. The CDR3 reads CATSDRLAGRSGNEQFF. CDR3 DNA sequence: TGTGCCACCAGTGATCGACTAGCGGGACGCTCGGGTAATGAGCAGTTCTTC.

The chain joins TRBV30 to TRBJ1-2; D is uncertain. Trimming left V 1 base short and J 7 bases short, with 10 bases between. Germline V gene sequence: CDR1 GTSNPN, CDR2 SVGIG (reference sequence). The CDR3 is 12 amino acids. The CDR3 nucleotides are TGTGCCTGGAGTGCCGGGAGCGGTGGCTACACCTTC. This sequence encodes CAWSAGSGGYTF.

The V gene is TRBV4-1, the J gene TRBJ2-5; possibly TRBD2 for D (5 bases). CDR3 length equals 13 residues. Germline-derived CDR1 and CDR2 are MGHRA and YSYEKL. Trimming shortened V by 0 bases and J by 12 bases, and 14 bases separated the two germline ends. This CDR3 is CASSQENRGTKYF. CDR3 sequence (DNA): TGCGCCAGCAGCCAAGAGAACCGGGGTACAAAGTACTTC.

This chain joins TRBV27 and TRBJ2-3, with no clear D. Trimming took 2 bases from V and 4 from J, leaving 10 bases between them. CDR3 length: 14 amino acids. Germline-derived CDR1 and CDR2 are MNHEY and SMNVEV (reference sequence). CDR3 region: CASSLTRTADTQYF. CDR3 DNA: TGTGCCAGCAGTTTAACCCGGACGGCAGATACGCAGTATTTT.

The gene calls are TRBV14 and TRBJ2-7; D is unclear. There are 15 residues in the CDR3. Between the trimmed V and J ends, which lost 1 base and 3 bases, there was a span of 13 bases. Germline CDR1 SGHDN, CDR2 FVKESK. The CDR3 loop is CASSQGQVRRYEQYF. For the CDR3, the DNA is TGTGCCAGCAGCCAAGGCCAGGTGAGACGCTACGAGCAGTACTTC.

The chain is built from TRBV10-3 and TRBJ2-2; 7 nucleotides align to TRBD1. The germline gives CDR1 ENHRY, CDR2 SYGVKD. The length of the CDR3 is 15 residues. After removal of 0 bases from V and 7 bases from J, the junction contained 5 bases not matched to a gene. This CDR3 is CAISESTGVSGELFF. In nucleotides, the CDR3 is TGTGCCATCAGTGAGTCAACAGGGGTCAGCGGGGAGCTGTTTTTT.

The genes are TRBV7-8 and TRBJ1-3; D might be TRBD1 (6 bases). The CDR3 loop spans 15 amino acids. Germline assignment: CDR1 SGHVS and CDR2 FQNEAQ. Trimming removed 5 bases from V and 3 bases from J, with 14 bases in between. The CDR3 DNA follows: TGTGCCAGCAGCAGCACGGGGGGCGGTGGAAACACCATATATTTT. Its protein product is CASSSTGGGGNTIYF. The variable domain in full, with the rest retrieved from reference TRBV7-8 and TRBJ1-3, is GAGVSQSPRYKVAKRGQDVALRCDPISGHVSLFWYQQALGQGPEFLTYFQNEAQLDKSGLPSDRFFAERPEGSVSTLKIQRTQQEDSAVYLCASSSTGGGGNTIYFGEGSWLTVV.

The chain is built from TRBV6-1 and TRBJ2-3; TRBD2 aligns across 11 bases. The ends lost 3 bases at V and 8 bases at J; junction bases unmatched: 4. The germline V gene encodes CDR1 MNHNS and CDR2 SASEGT. The length of the CDR3 is 14 residues. The CDR3 DNA sequence: TGTGCCAGCAGTGATAGCGGGAGGGCCACTACGCAGTATTTT. It yields the protein CASSDSGRATTQYF.

The chain is built from TRBV7-6 and TRBJ2-2, with 10 bases lining up with TRBD2. The V gene end was trimmed by 7 bases and the J gene end by 7 bases; junction bases not matched to a gene: 12. There are 16 residues in the CDR3. From germline, CDR1 is SGHVS and CDR2 FNYEAQ. Here the CDR3 reads CASTPLAGALGGELFF. The DNA for the CDR3 is TGTGCCAGCACCCCTCTAGCGGGAGCCTTAGGCGGGGAGCTGTTTTTT.

V usage is TRBV30 and J usage is TRBJ1-5; no clear D. Germline assignment: CDR1 GTSNPN and CDR2 SVGIG (reference sequence). V was cut by 3 bases and J by 1 base, with 7 bases left in between. This CDR3 region has 13 residues. CDR3 sequence reads: CAWSGGSNQPQHF. CDR3 in DNA: TGTGCCTGGAGCGGTGGGAGCAATCAGCCCCAGCATTTT.

The chain has TRBV7-3 and TRBJ2-3, with D perhaps TRBD1 or TRBD2 (5 bases each). Germline CDR1 reads SGHTA; CDR2 reads FQGTGA. V was cut by 0 bases and J by 6 bases, with 16 bases left in between. CDR3 size: 16 residues. The CDR3 loop is CASSLTARGRGDTQYF. The CDR3 nucleotides are TGTGCCAGCAGCTTAACGGCTAGGGGTCGAGGGGATACGCAGTATTTT.

The V gene is TRBV13, the J gene TRBJ1-6; no definite D call. V dropped 7 bases and J dropped 11 bases, with 12 bases sitting between them. The germline gives CDR1 PRHDT, CDR2 FYEKMQ (reference sequence). The CDR3 length is 12 residues. The CDR3 DNA reads TGTGCCAGCACCCGCCGGGGTACACCCCTCCACTTT. Translation: CASTRRGTPLHF.

This clone appeared once. V usage is TRBV19 and J usage is TRBJ2-5; D uncertain. This CDR3 spans 14 amino acids. With 1 base removed from V and 1 base from J, the gap between germline ends came to 7 bases. Germline V gene sequence: CDR1 LNHDA, CDR2 SQIVND (reference sequence). The CDR3 is CASSIAAIQETQYF. The DNA of the CDR3 is TGTGCCAGTAGTATAGCAGCTATCCAAGAGACCCAGTACTTC. Full variable domain (missing parts from reference TRBV19 and TRBJ2-5): DGGITQSPKYLFRKEGQNVTLSCEQNLNHDAMYWYRQDPGQGLRLIYYSQIVNDFQKGDIAEGYSVSREKKESFPLTVTSAQKNPTAFYLCASSIAAIQETQYFGPGTRLLVL.

V and J are TRBV7-9 and TRBJ2-1; 8 nucleotides align to TRBD2. The CDR3 covers 17 residues. The trim removed 6 bases at V and 0 bases at J, leaving 10 bases unmatched. CDR1 SEHNR and CDR2 FQNEAQ come from the germline V gene (reference sequence). Here the CDR3 DNA reads TGTGCCAGCAGTACCGGGACTAGATTGAGCTCCTACAATGAGCAGTTCTTC. Translating it yields CASSTGTRLSSYNEQFF.

The gene calls are TRBV2 and TRBJ1-6; D perhaps matches TRBD1 (5 bases). In germline, CDR1 is SNHLY, CDR2 FYNNEI. Trimming pared 1 base from V and 9 bases from J, leaving 13 bases between. The CDR3 has 15 amino acids. The CDR3 here is CASSEGRGAGSPLHF. CDR3 nucleotides: TGTGCCAGCAGTGAAGGAAGAGGGGCCGGTTCACCCCTCCACTTT.

The gene calls are TRBV6-1 and TRBJ2-1; D is uncertain. The CDR3 has 11 amino acids. V lost 10 bases to trimming and J lost 8 bases, with 12 bases between them. Germline V gives CDR1 MNHNS, CDR2 SASEGT. Here the CDR3 DNA reads TGTGCCATCGCCTTGGGTGATGAGCAGTTCTTC. Its translation: CAIALGDEQFF.

The V gene is TRBV7-2, the J gene TRBJ1-4, with 8 bases identical to TRBD1. The CDR3 contains 15 residues. Per the germline V gene, CDR1 is SGHTA and CDR2 is FQGNSA. The V gene end was trimmed by 4 bases and the J gene end by 7 bases; junction bases not matched to a gene: 8. CDR3 sequence reads: CASSYGQGVGEKLFF. The CDR3 DNA is TGTGCCAGCAGCTACGGACAGGGCGTAGGTGAAAAACTGTTTTTT.